This record looks at one T cell receptor beta chain sequence and its context. Its antigen remains unidentified. This entry is derived from a study of regulatory T cells in long-lasting Graves disease. Study results and caveats: Persistent disease favored TRBV28, TRBJ1-2 and TRBJ2-5. With approximately 2,500 shared public clonotypes, persistent patients exceeded new patients, who shared about a thousand.

Arm-PCR of CDR3 regions and iRepertoire HTBI primers were the basis on which TCR beta libraries were built. TCRdb itself ran the multiplex PCR reads through MiXCR, one entry per CDR3 protein. The repertoire holds 420,000 or so distinct CDR3 sequences, with 23% as singletons. Time point: persistent/refractory GD, antithyroid drugs over 5 years with positive TRAb. RNA isolated from PBMCs was used to make the TCR library. This CDR3 region has 12 residues. Trimming cost V 6 bases and J 12 bases, with 18 bases left between them. Germline V gives CDR1 DFQATT, CDR2 SNEGSKA (reference sequence). Sample: peripheral blood mononuclear cells (PBMCs), taken when the disease was refractory, from a patient treated with antithyroid drugs. The clonotype was recovered from a female donor with Graves disease. The chain is built from TRBV20-1 and TRBJ2-1; D gene unclear. The CDR3 coding sequence is TGCAGTGCCCCTAACGGGCTAGGTGGGCAGTTCTTC. Translating it yields CSAPNGLGGQFF.